A selection of T cell receptor beta chains follows, all from one sample in a study of PD-L1 blockade in urothelial cancer. TCRdb's table, derived via immunoSEQ multiplex PCR, lists solely in-frame clones and lacks some. This sample yields approximately 86,000 clones, of which roughly 80% are seen a single time; about 7.4% belongs to the top ten. The sample here was PBMCs, taken around atezolizumab (anti-PD-L1) treatment. These receptor sequences come from a man between 40 and 49 years old with urothelial cancer. Both conserved end residues are trimmed from each CDR3.

len	v_gene	j_gene	CDR3aa
11	TRBV29-1	TRBJ2-7	SAGDRTSYEQY
13	TRBV30	TRBJ2-7	AWSEQGGGPYEQY
14	TRBV4-1	TRBJ2-1	ASSQQDRQGGNEQF
10	TRBV28	TRBJ2-3	ASRSRLDTQY
13	TRBV11-2	TRBJ2-5	ASSFRAGGPETQY
11	TRBV6-4	TRBJ2-1	ASSDLVRNEQF
13	TRBV4-2	TRBJ1-1	ASSQQGSLNTEAF
14	TRBV5-1	TRBJ2-5	ASSPTSGRAVETQY
10	TRBV6-1	TRBJ1-2	ASFTTVGGYT
12	TRBV2	TRBJ1-2	ASSGPDTNYGYT
11	TRBV10-1	TRBJ2-7	ASSARGSYEQY
13	TRBV6-6	TRBJ1-1	ASSASTGIDTEAF
12	TRBV11-1	TRBJ2-5	ASSLKPSGETQY
14	TRBV6-5	TRBJ2-7	ASSSFLSTPPYEQY
10	TRBV6-6	TRBJ2-3	ASTQGTDTQY
12	TRBV19	TRBJ2-1	ASKRAGGNNEQF
9	TRBV5-5	TRBJ1-2	ASSWDRGYT
12	TRBV7-9	TRBJ1-4	ASSLEGGFEKLF
12	TRBV5-6	TRBJ1-2	ASSPGQSFYGYT
11	TRBV9	TRBJ2-7	ASSIRAGDEQY
9	TRBV20-1	TRBJ2-7	SASPYYEQY
11	TRBV6-1	TRBJ2-5	ASTAGGQETQY